A single sample gave rise to the 4 T cell receptor beta chains below, sequenced in a study of CD4+ T cells in melanoma. This table comes from immunoSEQ multiplex PCR, and its TCRdb copy is limited to in-frame clones, with some not included. The sample contains roughly 60,000 clones, about 72% of which appear only once. Sequencing was done on a sample of tumor tissue. These TCRs come from a human donor with melanoma.

The rearrangement joins TRBV4-1 to TRBJ2-7, with D tentatively TRBD1 (6 bases). V was shortened by 3 bases and J by 2 bases, with 17 bases between the two germline ends. This CDR3 is 16 amino acids long. CDR1 and CDR2 (germline): MGHRA, YSYEKL. The CDR3 DNA is TGCGCCAGCAGCCACCCGCCAGGGGATTCGGCCTACGAGCAGTACTTC. Translation gives CASSHPPGDSAYEQYF.

This clone occurred a few times. This rearrangement joins TRBV6-1 to TRBJ2-1; 12 bases align to TRBD2. The V gene end was trimmed by 4 bases and the J gene end by 4 bases; junction bases not matched to a gene: 8. CDR3 length: 17 amino acids. CDR1 and CDR2 from the germline V gene are MNHNS and SASEGT. The chain's CDR3 is CASSGRSLAGGYNEQFF. The CDR3 DNA sequence: TGTGCCAGCAGTGGACGTAGCCTAGCGGGGGGGTACAATGAGCAGTTCTTC.

The rearrangement uses TRBV27 and TRBJ1-5, with D possibly being TRBD1 (5 bases). The CDR3 runs to 14 residues. V lost 3 bases, J lost 6 bases, and 12 bases lay in between. CDR1 is MNHEY, CDR2 SMNVEV, per germline (reference sequence). CDR3 sequence (DNA): TGTGCCAGCAGTTTCCGCAGGGATAGTCAGCCCCAGCATTTT. Its protein is CASSFRRDSQPQHF.

The rearrangement joins TRBV10-2 to TRBJ1-6, with TRBD1 matching over 10 bases. Germline lookup yields CDR1 WSHSY and CDR2 SAAADI. The V segment lost 8 bases and the J segment 6 bases; nucleotides outside the gene matches: 4. The CDR3 loop spans 14 amino acids. The CDR3 DNA follows: TGCGCCAGCGGGTGGGACAGGGGTAATTCACCCCTCCACTTT. It yields the protein CASGWDRGNSPLHF.